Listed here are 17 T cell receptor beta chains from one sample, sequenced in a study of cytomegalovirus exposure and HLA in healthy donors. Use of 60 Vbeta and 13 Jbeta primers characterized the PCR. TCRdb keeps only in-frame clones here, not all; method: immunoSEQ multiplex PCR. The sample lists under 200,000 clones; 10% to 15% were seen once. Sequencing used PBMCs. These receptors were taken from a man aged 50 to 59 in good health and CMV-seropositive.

CDR3: CASSLKGPEAFF. DNA of the CDR3: TGTGCCAGCAGCTTAAAGGGGCCTGAAGCTTTCTTT. V is TRBV11-3 and J is TRBJ1-1, with D possibly TRBD1 on 5 matching bases. This CDR3 spans 12 amino acids. V was shortened by 2 bases and J by 6 bases, with 7 bases between the two germline ends. Germline V gene lookup returns CDR1 SGHNT and CDR2 YENEEA.

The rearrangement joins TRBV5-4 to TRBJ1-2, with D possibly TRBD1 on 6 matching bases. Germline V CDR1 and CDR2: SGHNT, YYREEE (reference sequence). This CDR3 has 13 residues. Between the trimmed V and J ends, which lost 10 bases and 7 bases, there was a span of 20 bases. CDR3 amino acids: CAGGQTPGAGYTF. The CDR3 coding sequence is TGTGCCGGAGGACAAACTCCAGGGGCTGGCTACACCTTC.

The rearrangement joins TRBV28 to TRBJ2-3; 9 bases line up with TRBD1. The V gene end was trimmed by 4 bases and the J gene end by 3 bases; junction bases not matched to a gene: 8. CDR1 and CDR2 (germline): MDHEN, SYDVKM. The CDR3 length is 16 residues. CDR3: CASSSLQGAKTDTQYF. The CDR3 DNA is TGTGCCAGCAGTTCCCTACAGGGGGCAAAAACAGATACGCAGTATTTT.

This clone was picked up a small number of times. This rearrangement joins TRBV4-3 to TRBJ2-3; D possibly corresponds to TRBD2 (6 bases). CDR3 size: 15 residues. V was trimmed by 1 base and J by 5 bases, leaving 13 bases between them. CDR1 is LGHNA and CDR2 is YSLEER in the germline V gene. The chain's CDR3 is CASSQGGEPRDTQYF. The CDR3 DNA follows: TGCGCCAGCAGCCAAGGCGGGGAACCGAGAGATACGCAGTATTTT.

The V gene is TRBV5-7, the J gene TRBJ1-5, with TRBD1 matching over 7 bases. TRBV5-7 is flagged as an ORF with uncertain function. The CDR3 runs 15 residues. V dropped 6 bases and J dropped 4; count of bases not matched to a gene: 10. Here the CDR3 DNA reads TGTGCCAGCAAGATTCCGGACAGGAGAAATCAGCCCCAGCATTTT. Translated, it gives CASKIPDRRNQPQHF.

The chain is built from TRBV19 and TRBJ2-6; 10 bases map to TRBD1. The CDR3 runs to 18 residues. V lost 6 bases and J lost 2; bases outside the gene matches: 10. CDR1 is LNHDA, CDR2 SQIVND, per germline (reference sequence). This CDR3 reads CASSSQGDRGTGANVLTF. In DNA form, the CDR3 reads TGTGCCAGTAGCAGCCAAGGGGACAGGGGAACTGGGGCCAACGTCCTGACTTTC. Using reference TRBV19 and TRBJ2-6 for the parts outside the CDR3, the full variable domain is DGGITQSPKYLFRKEGQNVTLSCEQNLNHDAMYWYRQDPGQGLRLIYYSQIVNDFQKGDIAEGYSVSREKKESFPLTVTSAQKNPTAFYLCASSSQGDRGTGANVLTFGAGSRLTVL.

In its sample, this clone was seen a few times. For the CDR3, the DNA is TGTGCCAGTAGGGGTGGACAGGGGTCCTACAATGAGCAGTTCTTC. Translating it yields CASRGGQGSYNEQFF. This rearrangement joins TRBV19 to TRBJ2-1, with 9 bases lining up with TRBD1. In germline, CDR1 is LNHDA, CDR2 SQIVND (reference sequence). This CDR3 is 15 amino acids long. V trimming: 6 bases; J trimming: 1 base; junction bases outside the gene matches: 4.

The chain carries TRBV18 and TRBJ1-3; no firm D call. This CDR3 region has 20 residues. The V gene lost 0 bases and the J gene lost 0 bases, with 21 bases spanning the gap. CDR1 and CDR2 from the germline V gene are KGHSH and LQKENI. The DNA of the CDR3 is TGTGCCAGCTCACCACCGAGAGGAACTTACCCCTCCCTCTCTGGAAACACCATATATTTT. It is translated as CASSPPRGTYPSLSGNTIYF.

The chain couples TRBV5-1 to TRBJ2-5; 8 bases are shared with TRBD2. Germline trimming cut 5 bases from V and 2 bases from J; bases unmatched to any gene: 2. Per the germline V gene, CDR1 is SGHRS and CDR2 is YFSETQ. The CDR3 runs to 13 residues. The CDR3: CASSASGQETQYF. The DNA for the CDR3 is TGCGCCAGCAGTGCTAGCGGGCAAGAGACCCAGTACTTC. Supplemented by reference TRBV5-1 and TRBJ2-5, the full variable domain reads KAGVTQTPRYLIKTRGQQVTLSCSPISGHRSVSWYQQTPGQGLQFLFEYFSETQRNKGNFPGRFSGRQFSNSRSEMNVSTLELGDSALYLCASSASGQETQYFGPGTRLLVL.

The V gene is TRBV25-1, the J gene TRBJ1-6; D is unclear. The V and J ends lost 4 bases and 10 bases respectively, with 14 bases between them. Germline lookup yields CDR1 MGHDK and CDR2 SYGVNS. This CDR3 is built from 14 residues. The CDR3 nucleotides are TGTGCCAGCAGTGCCGAAGGAGGAAGGTCACCCCTCCACTTT. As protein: CASSAEGGRSPLHF.

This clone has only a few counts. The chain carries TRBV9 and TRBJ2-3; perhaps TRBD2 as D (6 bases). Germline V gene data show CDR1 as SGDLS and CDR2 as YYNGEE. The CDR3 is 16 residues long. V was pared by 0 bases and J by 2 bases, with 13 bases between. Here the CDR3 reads CASSVVPSEYTDTQYF. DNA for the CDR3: TGTGCCAGCAGCGTAGTGCCTAGCGAGTACACAGATACGCAGTATTTT.

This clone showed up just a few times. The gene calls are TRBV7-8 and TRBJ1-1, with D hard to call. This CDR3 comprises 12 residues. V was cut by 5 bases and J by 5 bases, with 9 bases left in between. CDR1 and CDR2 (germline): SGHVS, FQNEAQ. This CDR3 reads CASSPRGTEAFF. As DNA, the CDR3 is TGTGCCAGCAGCCCCCGGGGTACTGAAGCTTTCTTT.

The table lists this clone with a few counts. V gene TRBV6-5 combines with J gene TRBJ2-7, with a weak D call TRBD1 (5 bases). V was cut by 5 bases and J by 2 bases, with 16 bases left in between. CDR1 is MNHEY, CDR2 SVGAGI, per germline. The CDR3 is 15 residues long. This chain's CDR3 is CASSPQLGATYEQYV. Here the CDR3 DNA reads TGTGCCAGCAGTCCGCAGCTTGGGGCTACCTACGAGCAGTACGTC.

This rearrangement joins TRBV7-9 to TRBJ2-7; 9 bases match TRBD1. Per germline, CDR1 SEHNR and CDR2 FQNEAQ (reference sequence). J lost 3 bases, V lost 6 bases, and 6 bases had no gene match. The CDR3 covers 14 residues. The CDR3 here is CASRSDRGYYEQYF. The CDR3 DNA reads TGTGCCAGCAGATCCGACAGGGGGTACTACGAGCAGTACTTC.

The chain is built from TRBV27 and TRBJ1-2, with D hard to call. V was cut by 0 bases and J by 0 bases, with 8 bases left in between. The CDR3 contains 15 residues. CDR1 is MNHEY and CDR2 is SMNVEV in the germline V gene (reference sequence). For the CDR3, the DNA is TGTGCCAGCAGTTTATCGTCAGGTTCTAACTATGGCTACACCTTC. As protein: CASSLSSGSNYGYTF.

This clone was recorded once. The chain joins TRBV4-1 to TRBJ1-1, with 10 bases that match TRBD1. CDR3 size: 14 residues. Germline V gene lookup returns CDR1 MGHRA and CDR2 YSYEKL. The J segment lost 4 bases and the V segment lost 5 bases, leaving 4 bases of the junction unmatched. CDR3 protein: CASSSRTGGTEAFF. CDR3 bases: TGCGCCAGCAGCTCCCGGACAGGGGGCACTGAAGCTTTCTTT.

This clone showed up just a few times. CDR3 in amino acids: CASSLGQGSTGELFF. The CDR3 coding sequence is TGTGCCAGCAGCTTGGGACAGGGCTCCACCGGGGAGCTGTTTTTT. This chain joins TRBV5-8 and TRBJ2-2, with TRBD1 matching over 7 bases. CDR1 and CDR2 from the germline V gene are SGHTS and YDEGEE. Trimming cost V 0 bases and J 4 bases; bases outside gene matches: 3. The length of the CDR3 is 15 residues.